Following are 10 T cell receptor beta chains from one sample sequenced in a study of OX40 agonist ivuxolimab in advanced cancers. Sequencing used immunoSEQ multiplex PCR; TCRdb keeps in-frame clones, though not all of them. The sample lists 80,000 to 100,000 clones, approximately 94% occurring once. The sample consisted of CD4+ or CD8+ T cells sorted from blood, taken in a trial of the OX40 agonist ivuxolimab. Receptor source: an adult with an advanced solid tumor such as melanoma, head and neck, liver or kidney cancer.

The chain joins TRBV9 to TRBJ1-4; 10 bases are a match to TRBD1. The germline V gene encodes CDR1 SGDLS and CDR2 YYNGEE. The V segment lost 0 bases and the J segment 6 bases; nucleotides outside the gene matches: 2. The CDR3 is 15 residues long. The CDR3 DNA follows: TGTGCCAGCAGCGTAGCGGGACAGGGGCATGAAAAACTGTTTTTT. It specifies CASSVAGQGHEKLFF. Full variable domain (outside the CDR3, taken from reference TRBV9 and TRBJ1-4): DSGVTQTPKHLITATGQRVTLRCSPRSGDLSVYWYQQSLDQGLQFLIQYYNGEERAKGNILERFSAQQFPDLHSELNLSSLELGDSALYFCASSVAGQGHEKLFFGSGTQLSVL.

The gene calls are TRBV25-1 and TRBJ1-2, with TRBD1 matching 7 bases. Germline CDR1 is MGHDK and CDR2 is SYGVNS. This CDR3 spans 15 amino acids. V gave up 3 bases and J gave up 5 bases; unmatched junction bases: 9. The CDR3 sequence: CASSDEARGKYGYTF. The DNA for the CDR3 is TGTGCCAGCAGTGATGAAGCCAGGGGGAAATATGGCTACACCTTC.

This clone was observed a single time. The gene calls are TRBV6-1 and TRBJ2-7; either TRBD1 or TRBD2 may fit D (5 bases each). Germline V gene data show CDR1 as MNHNS and CDR2 as SASEGT. V lost 8 bases, J lost 4 bases, and 12 bases lay in between. The CDR3 totals 12 residues. The CDR3 DNA follows: TGTGCCAGCGGACCGGGGCAATACGAGCAGTACTTC. As protein: CASGPGQYEQYF.

This chain links TRBV6-5 with TRBJ1-6; TRBD1 is a possible D gene (6 bases). Trimming pared 5 bases from V and 8 bases from J, leaving 13 bases between. The CDR3 totals 14 residues. Looked up from germline, CDR1 is MNHEY and CDR2 is SVGAGI. The CDR3, as DNA: TGTGCCAGCAGTAAGCAAACAGGGTATTCACCCCTCCACTTT. Its translation is CASSKQTGYSPLHF.

The chain carries TRBV5-4 and TRBJ1-1; D is unresolved. CDR3 length: 15 amino acids. From germline, CDR1 is SGHNT and CDR2 YYREEE (reference sequence). V lost 0 bases, J lost 0 bases, and 9 bases lay in between. CDR3 nucleotides: TGTGCCAGCAGCTTGGCCCAGGCCCTGAACACTGAAGCTTTCTTT. This gives the protein CASSLAQALNTEAFF.

This clone has a single count. The V and J genes are TRBV7-2 and TRBJ1-3; TRBD1 is a possible D gene (5 bases). This CDR3 has 16 residues. V was cut by 1 base and J by 2 bases, with 12 bases left in between. Germline values: CDR1 SGHTA, CDR2 FQGNSA. For the CDR3, the DNA is TGTGCCAGCAGCTTAGGGGACCGCCTGGCTGGAAACACCATATATTTT. Translated: CASSLGDRLAGNTIYF.

The rearrangement links TRBV28 to TRBJ1-2; D ambiguous. V was shortened by 5 bases and J by 5 bases, with 15 bases between the two germline ends. Looked up from germline, CDR1 is MDHEN and CDR2 is SYDVKM. CDR3 length equals 14 residues. The CDR3 nucleotides are TGTGCCAGCAGTAGAGGGAGCCTCCCGTATGGCTACACCTTC. Protein sequence: CASSRGSLPYGYTF.

The chain joins TRBV5-4 to TRBJ2-7, with TRBD2 matching over 13 bases. This CDR3 is built from 15 residues. The V gene end was trimmed by 4 bases and the J gene end by 3 bases; junction bases not matched to a gene: 4. Germline V lookup: CDR1 SGHNT, CDR2 YYREEE (reference sequence). The CDR3 nucleotides are TGTGCCAGCAGCCCGGGACTAGCGGGAATCTACGAGCAGTACTTC. Amino acid sequence: CASSPGLAGIYEQYF.

The chain employs TRBV7-2 and TRBJ2-3; no clear D gene. Trimming took off 2 bases at V and 4 bases at J, with 4 bases between the two ends. This CDR3 comprises 12 residues. Germline V lookup: CDR1 SGHTA, CDR2 FQGNSA. The DNA of the CDR3 is TGTGCCAGCAGCTTATGGGCAGATACGCAGTATTTT. It translates to CASSLWADTQYF.

The chain combines TRBV2 with TRBJ1-5; maybe TRBD1 (5 bases). Deletions cut 1 base from V and 4 bases from J, with 11 bases between. The CDR3 length is 15 residues. The germline gives CDR1 SNHLY, CDR2 FYNNEI. The chain's CDR3 is CASSEDGGRNQPQHF. As DNA, the CDR3 is TGTGCCAGCAGTGAAGACGGGGGTCGTAATCAGCCCCAGCATTTT.